The entry below describes one T cell receptor (beta chain). The antigen is not known. The PCR employed 60 Vbeta primers together with 13 Jbeta primers. Sequencing was performed with immunoSEQ multiplex PCR; in TCRdb, only in-frame clones are kept and a portion is missing. Among 200,000 to 250,000 clones listed, more than 75% were seen once. The source of the sample is a study of cytomegalovirus exposure and HLA in healthy donors. Study results and caveats: In an earlier analysis, about 90% or about 30%: the productive usage of most TCR beta V segments. There were several of the most significant clusters that appeared linked to common viral pathogens in a later analysis. By HLA locus, TCR association rates varied in a later analysis, with DRB1 showing the most and HLA-C the fewest.

The receptor's source is a woman aged 40 to 50 in good health and CMV-seropositive. The sequenced sample was PBMCs.

CDR3 in DNA: TGCGCCAGCAGCCGGCCTGGGACTAACACCGGGGAGCTGTTTTTT. This encodes CASSRPGTNTGELFF. This chain joins TRBV5-1 and TRBJ2-2; a weak D match, TRBD2 (6 bases). Deletions cut 4 bases from V and 2 bases from J, with 12 bases between. There are 15 residues in the CDR3. The germline CDR1 and CDR2 sequences are SGHRS and YFSETQ.